This entry lists 19 T cell receptor beta chains sequenced from one sample in a study of cytomegalovirus exposure and HLA in healthy donors. Primers included in the PCR were 60 Vbeta and 13 Jbeta primers. Profiling relied on immunoSEQ multiplex PCR, and the TCRdb table lists in-frame clones only, not all of them. The table lists some 130,000 clones, about three quarters of them singletons, with approximately 1% in the top ten. Source material: PBMCs. These receptors came from a human donor in good health.

Only a few counts were recorded for this clone. The genes are TRBV10-3 and TRBJ1-5, with D possibly matching TRBD1 (6 bases). This CDR3 has 14 amino acids. In germline, CDR1 is ENHRY, CDR2 SYGVKD. V lost 6 bases to trimming and J lost 0 bases, with 9 bases between them. The CDR3 sequence: CAIRDSYSNQPQHF. The CDR3 bases are TGTGCCATCAGGGACAGTTATAGCAATCAGCCCCAGCATTTT.

The chain is built from TRBV15 and TRBJ1-5; no firm D call. Germline-derived CDR1 and CDR2 are LNHNV and YYDKDF (reference sequence). Trimming pared 0 bases from V and 0 bases from J, leaving 12 bases between. The CDR3 is 17 amino acids. CDR3 in amino acids: CATSRDHTADSNQPQHF. The CDR3, as DNA: TGTGCCACCAGCAGAGATCACACAGCAGATAGCAATCAGCCCCAGCATTTT.

The chain combines TRBV18 with TRBJ2-1; TRBD2 aligns across 9 bases. V gave up 3 bases and J gave up 6 bases; unmatched junction bases: 6. Germline CDR1 KGHSH, CDR2 LQKENI. This CDR3 is built from 15 residues. The CDR3 DNA is TGTGCCAGCTCACCCTCTAGCGGGGTTGTCAATGAGCAGTTCTTC. This translates into CASSPSSGVVNEQFF.

The chain carries TRBV25-1 and TRBJ2-2; D is uncertain. This CDR3 has 14 residues. Trimming removed 5 bases from V and 0 bases from J, with 7 bases in between. Germline V gives CDR1 MGHDK, CDR2 SYGVNS. CDR3 in amino acids: CASSKQANTGELFF. For the CDR3, the DNA is TGTGCCAGCAGTAAGCAGGCGAACACCGGGGAGCTGTTTTTT.

The chain combines TRBV7-9 with TRBJ2-5; no firm D call. Germline-derived CDR1 and CDR2 are SEHNR and FQNEAQ (reference sequence). Trimming took 3 bases from V and 1 from J, leaving 6 bases between them. The length of the CDR3 is 13 residues. In DNA form, the CDR3 reads TGTGCCAGCAGCTTGGGCCGCCAAGAGACCCAGTACTTC. As protein: CASSLGRQETQYF.

This clone was found once. The chain carries TRBV4-1 and TRBJ2-3; TRBD2 matches at 12 bases. The germline CDR1 and CDR2 sequences are MGHRA and YSYEKL. This CDR3 spans 16 amino acids. Germline trimming cut 2 bases from V and 4 bases from J; bases unmatched to any gene: 4. Written as DNA, the CDR3 is TGCGCCAGCAGCCAACGTCTAGCGGGGGGGTCAGATACGCAGTATTTT. This codes for CASSQRLAGGSDTQYF.

The chain is built from TRBV6-5 and TRBJ1-2; 7 positions agree with TRBD1. V shed 5 bases, J shed 4 bases, and the junction held 7 bases outside the gene matches. The CDR3 extends over 14 amino acids. Germline CDR1 is MNHEY and CDR2 is SVGAGI. This chain's CDR3 is CASSDDRVIYGYTF. The CDR3 bases are TGTGCCAGCAGTGACGACAGGGTGATCTATGGCTACACCTTC.

The chain links TRBV19 to TRBJ2-3; TRBD2 matches 8 bases. CDR1 is LNHDA and CDR2 is SQIVND in the germline V gene (reference sequence). The CDR3 loop spans 18 amino acids. Losses at the gene ends were 1 base for V and 5 bases for J; bases not matched to a gene: 14. This chain's CDR3 is CASSIAIGDLAGIDTQYF. The CDR3 coding sequence is TGTGCCAGTAGTATAGCCATAGGGGATTTAGCGGGGATAGATACGCAGTATTTT.

This clone was seen more than once but under ten times. The genes are TRBV5-1 and TRBJ2-5, with 9 nucleotides matching TRBD2. This CDR3 region has 14 residues. The germline V gene has CDR1 SGHRS and CDR2 YFSETQ. The trim removed 5 bases at V and 2 bases at J, leaving 4 bases unmatched. CDR3 DNA: TGCGCCAGCAGGAGCGGGGGGCAACAAGAGACCCAGTACTTC. It encodes CASRSGGQQETQYF.

The V and J genes are TRBV9 and TRBJ1-1; D uncertain. Germline CDR1 is SGDLS and CDR2 is YYNGEE. Trimming pared 7 bases from V and 0 bases from J, leaving 10 bases between. The CDR3 covers 13 residues. Here the CDR3 reads CASRQIMNTEAFF. CDR3 nucleotides: TGTGCCAGCCGCCAGATTATGAACACTGAAGCTTTCTTT.

The chain combines TRBV11-2 with TRBJ1-2; TRBD1 aligns across 7 bases. Germline CDR1 SGHAT, CDR2 FQNNGV. The CDR3 spans 12 residues. The trim removed 7 bases at V and 8 bases at J, leaving 7 bases unmatched. For the CDR3, the DNA is TGTGCCAGCACCCGGGACAGAGAGGGCTACACCTTC. It encodes CASTRDREGYTF.

V gene TRBV10-3 combines with J gene TRBJ1-1; 9 nucleotides match TRBD1. V lost 6 bases to trimming and J lost 4 bases; unmatched junction nucleotides: 6. CDR1 is ENHRY, CDR2 SYGVKD, per germline. The CDR3 consists of 14 residues. The chain's CDR3 is CAIRQQGASTEAFF. The CDR3 nucleotides are TGTGCCATCAGGCAACAGGGGGCCTCCACTGAAGCTTTCTTT.

The V call is TRBV10-3, the J call TRBJ2-7, with 7 bases lining up with TRBD1. V dropped 6 bases and J dropped 3; count of bases not matched to a gene: 8. There are 14 residues in the CDR3. Germline loops: CDR1 ENHRY, CDR2 SYGVKD. CDR3 in DNA: TGTGCCATCAGAGGAACAGGGGCCCTCTACGAGCAGTACTTC. This sequence encodes CAIRGTGALYEQYF.

The gene calls are TRBV7-2 and TRBJ2-3; D perhaps matches TRBD2 (5 bases). Between the trimmed V and J ends, which lost 5 bases and 0 bases, there was a span of 12 bases. The CDR3 sequence is 15 residues long. Looked up from germline, CDR1 is SGHTA and CDR2 is FQGNSA. DNA for the CDR3: TGTGCCAGCAGCGGAGGAGGTATCAGCACAGATACGCAGTATTTT. Translation: CASSGGGISTDTQYF.

This chain links TRBV10-3 with TRBJ1-5; 7 nucleotides align to TRBD1. CDR3 length: 14 amino acids. The junction had 5 bases not matched to a gene; V was cut back by 4 bases and J by 5 bases. Germline-derived CDR1 and CDR2 are ENHRY and SYGVKD. CDR3 sequence reads: CAISAGGSDQPQHF. The CDR3 DNA reads TGTGCCATCAGTGCAGGGGGGAGCGATCAGCCCCAGCATTTT.

CDR3 in DNA: TGTGCCAGCAGTTCCAGTTTAGGGAGGAGAATCTATGGCTACACCTTC. It is translated as CASSSSLGRRIYGYTF. This chain connects TRBV28 to TRBJ1-2; D remains ambiguous. The V and J ends lost 4 bases and 4 bases respectively, with 19 bases between them. This CDR3 spans 16 amino acids. Germline CDR1 and CDR2: MDHEN and SYDVKM.

This clone was seen more than once but under ten times. The chain recombines TRBV7-3 with TRBJ2-3; tentatively, D is TRBD1 (6 bases). V lost 3 bases and J 6 bases, leaving 7 bases between the germline ends. CDR3 length equals 12 residues. Germline values: CDR1 SGHTA, CDR2 FQGTGA. The CDR3 sequence: CASSLTGDTQYF. CDR3 coding DNA: TGTGCCAGCAGCTTGACAGGCGATACGCAGTATTTT.

This chain links TRBV14 with TRBJ2-1; 7 positions agree with TRBD2. J lost 5 bases, V lost 6 bases, and 7 bases had no gene match. Germline CDR1 is SGHDN and CDR2 is FVKESK. The CDR3 has 14 residues. CDR3: CASSPGGWHNEQFF. The CDR3 DNA reads as TGTGCCAGCAGTCCCGGGGGGTGGCACAATGAGCAGTTCTTC.

The rearrangement joins TRBV19 to TRBJ1-4; 9 bases align to TRBD1. The CDR3 has 14 amino acids. Germline CDR1 is LNHDA and CDR2 is SQIVND (reference sequence). V gave up 8 bases and J gave up 12 bases; unmatched junction bases: 13. CDR3 protein: CASGTGPFQIELFF. The CDR3 nucleotides are TGTGCCAGTGGGACAGGGCCTTTCCAGATCGAACTGTTTTTT.